This T cell receptor beta chain was recorded in a study of identical twins. Study-wide findings and caveats: Zero-insertion findings could be partly confounded by invariant cells (MAIT and iNKT cells).

TCRdb re-called the 5' RACE reads with MiXCR, one entry per CDR3 protein. This sample has under 1 million distinct CDR3 sequences, with about 12% found just once. For this clonotype: What it recognizes is unknown.

V lost 3 bases and J lost 6; bases outside the gene matches: 11. Germline lookup yields CDR1 SNHLY and CDR2 FYNNEI. CDR3 length equals 16 residues. These data were also filed under a second study, of yellow fever vaccine responses in identical twins.

This sequence originates from a woman between 18 and 30 years old in good health. Sample: PBMCs. This chain uses TRBV2 with TRBJ2-1; 7 bases map to TRBD2. CDR3 sequence: CASSDPAASGINEQFF. The CDR3 DNA sequence: TGTGCCAGCAGTGACCCGGCGGCTAGCGGTATCAATGAGCAGTTCTTC.